The 15 T cell receptor beta chains below all came from one sample that was sequenced in a study of blood T cell repertoires in COVID-19. Using immunoSEQ multiplex PCR, the repertoire was profiled, and TCRdb retains in-frame clones only, with some absent. The sample yields 230,000 or so clones, over 80% seen once. Material for sequencing was peripheral blood. The receptors originated from a human donor in a cohort sampled during active COVID-19.

The chain couples TRBV2 to TRBJ1-2; D not resolved. The CDR3 is made up of 12 amino acids. Trimming cost V 4 bases and J 2 bases, with 5 bases left between them. Germline V CDR1 and CDR2: SNHLY, FYNNEI. DNA for the CDR3: TGTGCCAGCAGTGGCGGCAACTATGGCTACACCTTC. Its protein product is CASSGGNYGYTF.

This clone has more than one count but fewer than ten. The V and J genes are TRBV27 and TRBJ1-3, with a tentative D call TRBD1 (5 bases). The CDR3 sequence is 14 residues long. Germline V lookup: CDR1 MNHEY, CDR2 SMNVEV (reference sequence). The V and J ends lost 2 bases and 3 bases respectively, with 8 bases between them. CDR3 nucleotide sequence: TGTGCCAGCAGTTTAATGCAGGGTGGAAACACCATATATTTT. It yields the protein CASSLMQGGNTIYF.

This clone was found many times. At the DNA level, this CDR3 is encoded by other sequences in the same sample as well. This chain joins TRBV7-9 and TRBJ1-1, with a possible D match to TRBD1 (5 bases). This CDR3 is built from 11 residues. Germline CDR1 reads SEHNR; CDR2 reads FQNEAQ (reference sequence). Trimming removed 6 bases at V and 7 bases at J, with 9 bases between. The CDR3 DNA sequence: TGTGCCAGCAGTGGAGACAGTGAAGCTTTCTTT. As protein: CASSGDSEAFF. The full variable domain, in which reference TRBV7-9 and TRBJ1-1 provide the parts outside the CDR3, is DTGVSQNPRHKITKRGQNVTFRCDPISEHNRLYWYRQTLGQGPEFLTYFQNEAQLEKSRLLSDRFSAERPKGSFSTLEIQRTEQGDSAMYLCASSGDSEAFFGQGTRLTVV.

The sample holds one count of this clone. This sequence joins TRBV18 and TRBJ1-1, with a possible D match to TRBD1 (6 bases). The V end was cut by 2 bases, the J end by 1 base, with 8 bases between. The CDR3 spans 14 residues. Germline loops: CDR1 KGHSH, CDR2 LQKENI. The CDR3 DNA reads TGTGCCAGCTCACCAGTGGACAGGAACACTGAAGCTTTCTTT. Protein sequence: CASSPVDRNTEAFF. Full variable domain (rest looked up from reference TRBV18 and TRBJ1-1): NAGVMQNPRHLVRRRGQEARLRCSPMKGHSHVYWYRQLPEEGLKFMVYLQKENIIDESGMPKERFSAEFPKEGPSILRIQQVVRGDSAAYFCASSPVDRNTEAFFGQGTRLTVV.

This clone was recorded once. This chain joins TRBV3-1 (or the pseudogene TRBV3-2) and TRBJ2-5; 10 nucleotides align to TRBD1. Trimming cost V 8 bases and J 3 bases; bases outside gene matches: 6. CDR3 length: 14 amino acids. CDR1 is LGHDT, CDR2 YNNKEL, per germline (reference sequence). The CDR3 bases are TGTGCCAGCGGGACCGGGACAGGGGAAGAGACCCAGTACTTC. This codes for CASGTGTGEETQYF.

The rearrangement links TRBV5-6 to TRBJ2-7; 9 bases line up with TRBD1. This CDR3 region has 13 residues. The V gene's germline CDR1 is SGHDT and CDR2 YYEEEE. J was trimmed by 5 bases and V by 2 bases; bases with no gene match: 2. The CDR3 coding sequence is TGTGCCAGCAGCTTCTACAGGGGGCACGAGCAGTACTTC. It translates to CASSFYRGHEQYF.

This rearrangement joins TRBV18 to TRBJ2-3; 8 positions match TRBD1. CDR3 size: 16 residues. CDR1 is KGHSH and CDR2 is LQKENI in the germline V gene. Trimming took 2 bases from V and 7 from J; bases not matched to a gene: 11. The CDR3 nucleotides read TGTGCCAGCTCACCAATGGCCGGACAGGGCCTACATACGCAGTATTTT. This translates into CASSPMAGQGLHTQYF.

The J gene is TRBJ2-1, the V gene TRBV29-1; no definite D call. CDR3 length: 10 residues. Germline CDR1 reads SQVTM; CDR2 reads ANQGSEA. V was pared by 4 bases and J by 12 bases, with 10 bases between. The CDR3 here is CSVVAMGQFF. The CDR3, as DNA: TGCAGCGTTGTAGCCATGGGGCAGTTCTTC.

J is TRBJ1-1 and V is TRBV28; 7 nucleotides align to TRBD1. CDR1 is MDHEN, CDR2 SYDVKM, per germline. The V segment lost 6 bases and the J segment 2 bases; nucleotides outside the gene matches: 6. The CDR3 runs to 14 residues. The CDR3 nucleotides are TGTGCCAGCAGGAGCCAGGGGGTTAACACTGAAGCTTTCTTT. Translated, it gives CASRSQGVNTEAFF.

V and J are TRBV6-5 and TRBJ2-7; 9 nucleotides align to TRBD1. Losses at the gene ends were 0 bases for V and 4 bases for J; bases not matched to a gene: 4. Germline V gene lookup returns CDR1 MNHEY and CDR2 SVGAGI. The CDR3 contains 15 residues. The CDR3 DNA follows: TGTGCCAGCAGTTACTCCACAGGGGGCGGGTACGAGCAGTACTTC. It yields the protein CASSYSTGGGYEQYF.

This clone was counted a few times. The gene calls are TRBV6-5 and TRBJ1-1, with TRBD1 identical over 7 bases. The V and J ends lost 6 bases and 5 bases, in that order; junction bases with no gene match: 6. The length of the CDR3 is 13 residues. Germline V gene data show CDR1 as MNHEY and CDR2 as SVGAGI. In DNA form, the CDR3 reads TGTGCCAGCAGGGAGACGACAGGGACTGAAGCTTTCTTT. Translating gives CASRETTGTEAFF.

The chain combines TRBV19 with TRBJ2-1; 11 positions agree with TRBD2. V lost 3 bases, J lost 1 base, and 8 bases stayed unmatched. From germline, CDR1 is LNHDA and CDR2 SQIVND (reference sequence). The CDR3 loop spans 18 amino acids. CDR3 in DNA: TGTGCCAGTAGTATGGGGACTAGCGGCAGACTATCCTACAATGAGCAGTTCTTC. Translating gives CASSMGTSGRLSYNEQFF. The full variable domain, rest sourced from reference TRBV19 and TRBJ2-1, is DGGITQSPKYLFRKEGQNVTLSCEQNLNHDAMYWYRQDPGQGLRLIYYSQIVNDFQKGDIAEGYSVSREKKESFPLTVTSAQKNPTAFYLCASSMGTSGRLSYNEQFFGPGTRLTVL.

DNA of the CDR3: TGTGCCAGCTCACCACTCGCTTTTGACTATAGCAATCAGCCCCAGCATTTT. Protein: CASSPLAFDYSNQPQHF. This rearrangement joins TRBV18 to TRBJ1-5; no definite D call. V gave up 1 base and J gave up 0 bases, with 13 bases separating them. The CDR3 totals 17 residues. Looked up from germline, CDR1 is KGHSH and CDR2 is LQKENI.

The chain has TRBV28 and TRBJ2-2; D may be TRBD1 (5 bases). Trimming removed 3 bases from V and 5 bases from J, with 10 bases in between. The CDR3 contains 14 residues. Germline V gene lookup returns CDR1 MDHEN and CDR2 SYDVKM. CDR3 region: CASSFRQGTGELFF. Written as DNA, the CDR3 is TGTGCCAGCAGTTTTCGCCAGGGTACCGGGGAGCTGTTTTTT.

The rearrangement links TRBV10-3 to TRBJ1-2, with TRBD1 as a possible D gene (5 bases). Per the germline V gene, CDR1 is ENHRY and CDR2 is SYGVKD. The CDR3 contains 14 residues. Trimming cost V 2 bases and J 6 bases, with 13 bases left between them. CDR3 protein: CAISEPQGSDGYTF. CDR3 sequence (DNA): TGTGCCATCAGTGAGCCCCAGGGAAGCGATGGCTACACCTTC.